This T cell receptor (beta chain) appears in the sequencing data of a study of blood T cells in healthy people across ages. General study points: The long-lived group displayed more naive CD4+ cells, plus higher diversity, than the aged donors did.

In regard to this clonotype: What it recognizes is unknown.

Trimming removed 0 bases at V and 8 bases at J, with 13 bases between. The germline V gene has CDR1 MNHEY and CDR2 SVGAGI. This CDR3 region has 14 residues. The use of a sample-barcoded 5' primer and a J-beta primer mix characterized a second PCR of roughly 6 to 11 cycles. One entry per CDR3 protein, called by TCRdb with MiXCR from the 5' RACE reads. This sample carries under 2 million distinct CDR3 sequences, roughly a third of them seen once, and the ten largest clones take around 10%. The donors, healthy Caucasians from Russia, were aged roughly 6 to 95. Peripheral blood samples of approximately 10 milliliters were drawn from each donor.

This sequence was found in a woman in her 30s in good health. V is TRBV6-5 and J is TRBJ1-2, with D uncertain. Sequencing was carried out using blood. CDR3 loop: CASSYSNGLYGYTF. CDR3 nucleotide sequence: TGTGCCAGCAGTTACTCGAACGGACTTTACGGCTACACCTTC.